This T cell receptor beta chain was found in a study of blood T cell repertoires in COVID-19. Study in general: COVID-19 samples from acute and convalescent phases originated in the United States, Italy and Spain.

CDR3 length: 15 residues. Germline V lookup: CDR1 LGHDT, CDR2 YNNKEL (reference sequence). V gave up 2 bases and J gave up 0 bases; unmatched junction bases: 3. How the authors handled the data: Scientists estimated how many nucleated cells there were by amplifying reference gene primers. Produced via immunoSEQ multiplex PCR; TCRdb's table is partial and in-frame only. D and trimming were read from the DNA, whereas the V and J calls and clone size are those reported in that table. This table has 110,000 to 150,000 clones, around 89% appearing once. Only one count was recorded for this clone. The TCR sequence derives from a woman aged 60-75 years with active COVID-19. Source material: peripheral blood. V usage is TRBV3-1 (or the pseudogene TRBV3-2) and J usage is TRBJ1-1, with TRBD1 matching 7 bases. The CDR3 DNA reads as TGTGCCAGCAGCCAACGACAGGGAATGAACACTGAAGCTTTCTTT. This sequence encodes CASSQRQGMNTEAFF.